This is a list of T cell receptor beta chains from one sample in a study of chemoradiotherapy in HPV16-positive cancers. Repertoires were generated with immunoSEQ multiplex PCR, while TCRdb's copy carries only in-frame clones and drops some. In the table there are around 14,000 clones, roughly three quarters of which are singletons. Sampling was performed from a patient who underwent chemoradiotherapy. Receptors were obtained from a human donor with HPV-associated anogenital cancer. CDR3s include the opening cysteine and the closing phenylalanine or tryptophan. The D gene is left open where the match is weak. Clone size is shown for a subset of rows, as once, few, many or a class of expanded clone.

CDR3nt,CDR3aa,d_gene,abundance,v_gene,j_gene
TGCGCCAGCAGCCAAGCCCCATGGGGTGGGGACTATGGCTACACCTTC,CASSQAPWGGDYGYTF,NA,NA,TRBV4-3,TRBJ1-2
TGCGCCAGCAGCGGCGGGACAGGGTTGGCGACCTACGAGCAGTACTTC,CASSGGTGLATYEQYF,TRBD1,once,TRBV5-1,TRBJ2-7
TGTGCCAGCAGCCTCGACCGGGACAGCCGCTCCTATGGCTACACCTTC,CASSLDRDSRSYGYTF,TRBD1,NA,TRBV5-4,TRBJ1-2
TGCGCCAGCAGACTTTTCGGAGGGACTGAAGCTTTCTTT,CASRLFGGTEAFF,NA,NA,TRBV4-1,TRBJ1-1
TGTGCCAGCAGCTTAGCTCCCGGGGGGACGAACACTGAAGCTTTCTTT,CASSLAPGGTNTEAFF,NA,NA,TRBV7-6,TRBJ1-1
TGCAGCGTTGGCAGCGGTGGCGATGAGCAGTTCTTC,CSVGSGGDEQFF,NA,NA,TRBV29-1,TRBJ2-1
TGTGCCAGCAGTTTATCGGCAGGCTGGGTTGGCTACACCTTC,CASSLSAGWVGYTF,NA,NA,TRBV27,TRBJ1-2
TGCAGTGCTAGGTTGCGCAATGAGCAGTTCTTC,CSARLRNEQFF,NA,NA,TRBV20-1,TRBJ2-1
TGTGCCAGCAGCGCACAGGGGGCGCATGGTGAGCAGTTCTTC,CASSAQGAHGEQFF,TRBD1,NA,TRBV5-6,TRBJ2-1
TGTGCCAGCAGCCAGCGATGGGGGCAGATTAACTATGGCTACACCTTC,CASSQRWGQINYGYTF,NA,NA,TRBV14,TRBJ1-2
TGTGCCACCAGCAGTTCGACAGGGGGCGGGAGGGCTTTCTTT,CATSSSTGGGRAFF,TRBD1,NA,TRBV15,TRBJ1-1
TGTGCCAGCTCACCCTATCCACAGGGGGCAAGGGATACGCAGTATTTT,CASSPYPQGARDTQYF,TRBD1,NA,TRBV18,TRBJ2-3
TGTGCCAGCAGCTTGGTAGCAAGACGGAGTGAAAAACTGTTTTTT,CASSLVARRSEKLFF,NA,NA,TRBV5-6,TRBJ1-4
TGTGCCAGCAGCTCGGGACGGGACTCTGGAAACACCATATATTTT,CASSSGRDSGNTIYF,NA,few,TRBV5-4,TRBJ1-3
TGTGCCAGCAGCTTCGGTCAAGGGGGAAACACCATATATTTT,CASSFGQGGNTIYF,NA,NA,TRBV5-8,TRBJ1-3
TGCGCCAGCAGTTTCGGGACAGGGGGAACAAATGAGCAGTTCTTC,CASSFGTGGTNEQFF,TRBD1,NA,TRBV5-1,TRBJ2-1
TGTGCCAGCAGCTTAGAGTACCAGGCAGCACCTTACGAGCAGTACTTC,CASSLEYQAAPYEQYF,NA,large,TRBV7-9,TRBJ2-7
TGTGCCAGCAGCCTCGGGGAAGGGAGGCAGGAGATCCTAGCCAAAAACATTCAGTACTTC,CASSLGEGRQEILAKNIQYF,NA,NA,TRBV4-2,TRBJ2-4
TGTGCCAGCAGCTCCTACAGGGGCCAAGAGCAGTACTTC,CASSSYRGQEQYF,TRBD1,NA,TRBV5-4,TRBJ2-7
TGTGCCAGCAGCTTAGGAAGCGTGAGCACTGAAGCTTTCTTT,CASSLGSVSTEAFF,NA,NA,TRBV7-9,TRBJ1-1
TGTGCCAGCAGCTTAAGGCAGCACAATGAGCAGTTCTTC,CASSLRQHNEQFF,NA,NA,TRBV7-2,TRBJ2-1
TGCGCCAGCAGCCAAGATAGGAGTCTACTGGGGGAGCTGTTTTTT,CASSQDRSLLGELFF,NA,once,TRBV4-3,TRBJ2-2
TGTGCCAGCAGCCTCTCCTACGAGCAGTACTTC,CASSLSYEQYF,NA,few,TRBV7-9,TRBJ2-7
TGTGCCAGCAGTAAAGGAGGACAGAACCTTGAAGCTTTCTTT,CASSKGGQNLEAFF,NA,NA,TRBV28,TRBJ1-1
TGTGCCAGCAGTGACTCGATGCGCACAGAGGGCCATGGCTACACCTTC,CASSDSMRTEGHGYTF,NA,few,TRBV6-4,TRBJ1-2
TGTGCCAGCAGCTTTTTTGGTAACGGGGGCCAAGAGACCCAGTACTTC,CASSFFGNGGQETQYF,NA,NA,TRBV7-2,TRBJ2-5
TGTGCCATCAGAGACAGCTCTGGGGCCAACGTCCTGACTTTC,CAIRDSSGANVLTF,NA,NA,TRBV10-3,TRBJ2-6
TGTGCCAGCAGCCATAGTAGGAACGGACACCACTACGAGCAGTACTTC,CASSHSRNGHHYEQYF,NA,NA,TRBV9,TRBJ2-7
TGTGCCAGCAGCTTAGAGGCCGAGTACGAGCAGTACTTC,CASSLEAEYEQYF,NA,NA,TRBV7-2,TRBJ2-7
TGTGCCAGCAGCCAGGCCCTGGGGGGGGAAGCTTTCTTT,CASSQALGGEAFF,NA,NA,TRBV14,TRBJ1-1
TGTGCCAGCCAGACTATGGACGGCTTGCGTGAAGCTTTCTTT,CASQTMDGLREAFF,NA,NA,TRBV2,TRBJ1-1
TGTGCCAGCAGCTTGAACGGGGGCTACGAGCAGTACTTC,CASSLNGGYEQYF,NA,NA,TRBV7-2,TRBJ2-7
TGTGCCAGCAGTTTAAAGACCTATGGCTACACCTTC,CASSLKTYGYTF,NA,once,TRBV28,TRBJ1-2
TGTGCCAGCAGTGAATTAGGGCGACGAAATTCACCCCTCCACTTT,CASSELGRRNSPLHF,NA,NA,TRBV6-1,TRBJ1-6
TGTGCCAGCAGTTACGTTGGGACACGATACTACGAGCAGTACTTC,CASSYVGTRYYEQYF,NA,few,TRBV6-5,TRBJ2-7
TGTGCCTGGAGTGTACCTTGGAGGGCCAGGGAGCATTTGTCGAACACTGAAGCTTTCTTT,CAWSVPWRAREHLSNTEAFF,NA,NA,TRBV30,TRBJ1-1
TGCGCCAGCAGCCAAGATTTGGCTGGCACCGGGGAGCTGTTTTTT,CASSQDLAGTGELFF,NA,NA,TRBV4-3,TRBJ2-2
TGTGCCAGCAGTTACTCCCGAGGGTTTACTGAGCAGTTCTTC,CASSYSRGFTEQFF,NA,few,TRBV6-5,TRBJ2-1
TGTGCCAGCAGCCTATTAGCGGGGGCTTACGAGCAGTACTTC,CASSLLAGAYEQYF,TRBD2,few,TRBV7-9,TRBJ2-7
TGCAGTGCCACCAGGGGGGGAGCTTTCTTT,CSATRGGAFF,TRBD1,NA,TRBV20-1,TRBJ1-1
TGTGCCAGCAAACAAGGAGACTATGGCTACACCTTC,CASKQGDYGYTF,NA,NA,TRBV28,TRBJ1-2
TGTGCCAGCAGCCCAATGCGGGGGAACTACAATGAGCAGTTCTTC,CASSPMRGNYNEQFF,TRBD2,NA,TRBV11-3,TRBJ2-1
TGTGCCAGCAGCTTAGTGTCAGGGGAAGGCTACACCTTC,CASSLVSGEGYTF,NA,few,TRBV7-9,TRBJ1-2
TGTGCCAGCAGTTTAAGGGGACAGGTCCGGTACGAGCAGTACTTC,CASSLRGQVRYEQYF,TRBD1,NA,TRBV28,TRBJ2-7
TGCGCCAGCAGCCAAGGGCCCGCCAGGGGGGGATCGAACACTGAAGCTTTCTTT,CASSQGPARGGSNTEAFF,TRBD1,NA,TRBV4-1,TRBJ1-1
TGTGCCAGCAGCTTGTTCATGGAGGGTACGCAGTATTTT,CASSLFMEGTQYF,NA,NA,TRBV5-4,TRBJ2-3
TGTGCCAGTAGTGCTGCCCGGACAGGGCTCTATGGCTACACCTTC,CASSAARTGLYGYTF,TRBD1,NA,TRBV19,TRBJ1-2
TGTGCCAGCAGTTATAGGTTCTCTGGAAACACCATATATTTT,CASSYRFSGNTIYF,NA,once,TRBV6-5,TRBJ1-3
TGTGCCAGCAGCGTAGGCCCAGATACGCAGTATTTT,CASSVGPDTQYF,NA,NA,TRBV9,TRBJ2-3
TGTGCCAGCGGCCAACCGGCGACTAATGAAAAACTGTTTTTT,CASGQPATNEKLFF,NA,NA,TRBV6-5,TRBJ1-4